A selection of T cell receptor beta chains follows, all from one sample in a study of cytomegalovirus exposure and HLA in healthy donors. Some clones are missing from TCRdb's copy, which holds only in-frame ones; the method was immunoSEQ multiplex PCR. The specimen's table records 25,000 to 40,000 clones. The sample taken for sequencing was PBMCs. The receptors originated from a female donor in good health and CMV-seronegative. Each CDR3 is given with its conserved first and last residue. The D gene is left open where the match is weak. Size is stated for part of the rows, as once, few or many counts, or as a class when the clone is expanded.

J gene,clone size,V gene,D gene,CDR3 DNA,CDR3 protein
TRBJ1-1,NA,TRBV6-5,NA,TGTGCCAGCAGTTCCCCTAGGGACTGGAACACTGAAGCTTTCTTT,CASSSPRDWNTEAFF
TRBJ2-7,NA,TRBV7-2,TRBD1,TGTGCCAGCAAACAGGGGGCGCAGATGTCCTACGAGCAGTACTTC,CASKQGAQMSYEQYF
TRBJ2-5,NA,TRBV4-1,NA,TGCGCCAGCAGCCCTCGGACTAACCCCTTGCAAGAGACCCAGTACTTC,CASSPRTNPLQETQYF
TRBJ2-3,NA,TRBV7-3,TRBD2,TGTGCCAGCAGCCCCCGAGGAGCGGGGGGTTCAGATACGCAGTATTTT,CASSPRGAGGSDTQYF
TRBJ2-1,NA,TRBV9,TRBD1,TGTGCCAGCAGCGTAGGAGGGCGACAGGGCAAGTTCTTC,CASSVGGRQGKFF
TRBJ1-2,NA,TRBV18,NA,TGTGCCAGCTCACCCGTTCCGGGACAAGGAACCCTCTTTAACTATGGCTACACCTTC,CASSPVPGQGTLFNYGYTF
TRBJ2-5,NA,TRBV27,TRBD1,TGTGCCAGCAGTGAGACGACAGGGAATTTCGAGACCCAGTACTTC,CASSETTGNFETQYF
TRBJ1-6,NA,TRBV28,NA,TGTGCCAGCATCCCCGCAGGGCGAGGTAATTCACCCCTCCACTTT,CASIPAGRGNSPLHF
TRBJ2-7,NA,TRBV27,NA,TGTGCGACCTGGACAGCATCCCTGGGCACCTACGAGCAGTACTTC,CATWTASLGTYEQYF
TRBJ1-6,NA,TRBV6-5,NA,TGTGCCAGCAGTTATGAGGGTAATTCACCCCTCCACTTT,CASSYEGNSPLHF
TRBJ2-7,NA,TRBV13,NA,TGTGCCAGCAGCTTAGGGCAGGGTGTCTACGAGCAGTACTTC,CASSLGQGVYEQYF
TRBJ2-1,medium-sized,TRBV7-9,TRBD1,TGTGCCAGCAGCTTATGGGGACAGGGACCCTCCCTTAAGCAGTTCTTC,CASSLWGQGPSLKQFF
TRBJ1-4,NA,TRBV4-2,TRBD1,TGTGCCAGCAGCGGGCGACAGGACAGGGACGAAAAACTGTTTTTT,CASSGRQDRDEKLFF
TRBJ2-5,NA,TRBV4-3,TRBD1,TGCGCCAGCAGCCAAGATCGGACAGGGGGTTCGGAGACCCAGTACTTC,CASSQDRTGGSETQYF
TRBJ1-2,NA,TRBV11-2,NA,TGTGCCAGCACCAATGGCGGGCGTGGCTACACCTTC,CASTNGGRGYTF
TRBJ1-2,NA,TRBV27,TRBD1,TGTGCCAGCAGTTCCGACAGGGGTTATGGCTACACCTTC,CASSSDRGYGYTF
TRBJ2-7,NA,TRBV7-2,TRBD1,TGTGCCAGCAGTAGATCTCCGGGACAGGGGGGTCGAGAGCAGTACTTC,CASSRSPGQGGREQYF
TRBJ1-1,NA,TRBV11-1,TRBD1,TGTGCCAGCAGCTCGATTGGACAGGGATCGTACACTGAAGCTTTCTTT,CASSSIGQGSYTEAFF
TRBJ2-7,NA,TRBV6-1,NA,TGTGCCAGCAGTGAAGTCGTCAAGCAGTCGGGGGAGCAGTACTTC,CASSEVVKQSGEQYF
TRBJ2-1,NA,TRBV2,TRBD2,TGTGCCAGCAGTGGGACTAGCCGGAATGAGCAGTTCTTC,CASSGTSRNEQFF
TRBJ1-2,NA,TRBV6-1,NA,TGTGCCAGCAGTGCGATAGCCGGTGGTATCCAGGGGACATCCTCCTATGGCTACACCTTC,CASSAIAGGIQGTSSYGYTF
TRBJ1-4,NA,TRBV7-8,TRBD1,TGTGCCAGCAGCTCTGGGACAGGGGGTTTT,CASSSGTGGF
TRBJ2-3,NA,TRBV6-5,TRBD2,TGTGCCAGCAGTTACCAGGGACTAGTCGGCACAGATACGCAGTATTTT,CASSYQGLVGTDTQYF
TRBJ1-1,NA,TRBV21-1,NA,TGTGCCAGCAGCAAAGTTCGGACAGGGGCGAACACTGAAGCTTTCTTT,CASSKVRTGANTEAFF
TRBJ1-5,NA,TRBV5-1,TRBD1,TGCGCCAGCAGACCGGGACAGGGGTATGGGCCCCAGCATTTT,CASRPGQGYGPQHF
TRBJ1-2,NA,TRBV15,TRBD1,TGTGCCACCAGCAGAGGACAGGGTTCACTTAGCTATGGCTACACCTTC,CATSRGQGSLSYGYTF
TRBJ2-7,NA,TRBV5-1,NA,TGCGCCAGCAGCTTGGTCCAAACCTACGAGCAGTACTTC,CASSLVQTYEQYF
TRBJ1-4,NA,TRBV7-9,NA,TGTGCCAGCAGCTCCGAACAGACATTAAATGAAAAACTGTTTTTT,CASSSEQTLNEKLFF
TRBJ2-2,NA,TRBV5-5,NA,TGTGCCAGCAGCTCAGGACAGTGGAACACCGGGGAGCTGTTTTTT,CASSSGQWNTGELFF
TRBJ2-5,NA,TRBV11-3,NA,TGTGCCAGCAGCCGCAGCAGGGGCCAAGAGACCCAGTACTTC,CASSRSRGQETQYF
TRBJ1-5,NA,TRBV15,NA,TGTGCCACCAGCAGAGATGGGACAACTAGCAATCAGCCCCAGCATTTT,CATSRDGTTSNQPQHF
TRBJ1-1,NA,TRBV6-5,NA,TGTGCCAGCAGGCGGGCCGTTCAAATGAACACTGAAGCTTTCTTT,CASRRAVQMNTEAFF
TRBJ1-5,NA,TRBV10-3,NA,TGTGCCATCAGTGGACATTCGGATCAGCCCCAGCATTTT,CAISGHSDQPQHF
TRBJ1-4,NA,TRBV28,NA,TGTGCCAGCAGTTCCCCATTGGCTGGAGAGTATACTAATGAAAAACTGTTTTTT,CASSSPLAGEYTNEKLFF
TRBJ2-7,NA,TRBV18,TRBD1,TGTGCCAGCTCAACGGGACAGAGGGGCGAGCAGTACTTC,CASSTGQRGEQYF
TRBJ2-3,NA,TRBV7-3,TRBD2,TGTGCCAGCAGCTTAGGCGGGGGGAGGGATACGCAGTATTTT,CASSLGGGRDTQYF
TRBJ2-1,NA,TRBV15,TRBD1,TGTGCCATCCGACAGGGCTTTGGCAATGAGCAGTTCTTC,CAIRQGFGNEQFF
TRBJ2-2,NA,TRBV7-9,TRBD2,TGTGCCAGCAGCTTAGGCGGACTAGCGGGAACCGGGGAGCTGTTTTTT,CASSLGGLAGTGELFF
TRBJ2-4,NA,TRBV7-2,TRBD2,TGTGCCAGCAGCCCGCCCTCGCGGGGGGGAAACAAAAACATTCAGTACTTC,CASSPPSRGGNKNIQYF
TRBJ1-1,NA,TRBV30,NA,TGTGCCTGGAGTAAGGGGCTAAGGGCTGAAGCTTTCTTT,CAWSKGLRAEAFF
TRBJ2-5,NA,TRBV7-9,TRBD1,TGCGCCAGCAGCCCGAGGTCAGGGGGCCGGGAGACCCAGTACTTC,CASSPRSGGRETQYF
TRBJ1-1,NA,TRBV6-1,TRBD1,TGTGCCAGCAGTTTCGCCACAGGGGTGAACACTGAAGCTTTCTTT,CASSFATGVNTEAFF
TRBJ1-4,NA,TRBV5-1,TRBD1,TGCGCCACCAGACAGGGGGCAGGTAATGAAAAACTGTTTTTT,CATRQGAGNEKLFF
TRBJ1-1,NA,TRBV7-2,NA,TGTGCCAGCAGCAACAGGGTGGGCACTGAAGCTTTCTTT,CASSNRVGTEAFF
TRBJ2-5,NA,TRBV13,TRBD1,TGTGCCAGCAGCTCCCGGGACAGGGGGCGCGGAGAGACCCAGTACTTC,CASSSRDRGRGETQYF
TRBJ1-6,NA,TRBV7-9,NA,TGTGCCAGCAGCACGATAACGGAGGCCCAGGGGCCCCTCCACTTT,CASSTITEAQGPLHF
TRBJ2-7,NA,TRBV28,NA,TGTGCCAGCAGGTCAACCGCAGGGGTATTGTACTTC,CASRSTAGVLYF
TRBJ1-1,NA,TRBV7-2,TRBD1,TGTGCCAGCAGCTCCGCTCCGACAGGGGGCGGAGGAGAAGCTTTCTTT,CASSSAPTGGGGEAFF
TRBJ2-4,NA,TRBV19,NA,TGTGCCAGTAGTATTGGTAGGGTGCTCTTTAGCGGAGTAGCCAAAAACATTCAGTACTTC,CASSIGRVLFSGVAKNIQYF
TRBJ2-7,NA,TRBV6-6,TRBD1,TGTGCCAGCACCTATAGGGACAGGTCCTCCTACGAGCAGTACTTC,CASTYRDRSSYEQYF